This record looks at one T cell receptor (beta chain) sequence and its context. The sample originates from a study of T cell changes during pregnancy in multiple sclerosis. The CDR3 is 13 amino acids. Germline loops: CDR1 MDHEN, CDR2 SYDVKM. V shed 5 bases and J shed 5 bases, with 13 bases lying between them. Here immunoSEQ multiplex PCR was the method, and the copy in TCRdb shows in-frame clones only, minus some. The table has 40,000 to 45,000 clones, 75% to 95% seen once; the top ten hold under 0.85%. The receptor was isolated from a female donor with multiple sclerosis, enrolled in a pregnancy study. The sample in question was CD4+ T cells from peripheral blood mononuclear cells, obtained before pregnancy. The rearrangement links TRBV28 to TRBJ2-7; D perhaps matches TRBD1 (6 bases). Here the CDR3 reads CASSKSPGDEQYF. The CDR3 region has the DNA TGTGCCAGCAGTAAATCCCCAGGGGACGAGCAGTACTTC.